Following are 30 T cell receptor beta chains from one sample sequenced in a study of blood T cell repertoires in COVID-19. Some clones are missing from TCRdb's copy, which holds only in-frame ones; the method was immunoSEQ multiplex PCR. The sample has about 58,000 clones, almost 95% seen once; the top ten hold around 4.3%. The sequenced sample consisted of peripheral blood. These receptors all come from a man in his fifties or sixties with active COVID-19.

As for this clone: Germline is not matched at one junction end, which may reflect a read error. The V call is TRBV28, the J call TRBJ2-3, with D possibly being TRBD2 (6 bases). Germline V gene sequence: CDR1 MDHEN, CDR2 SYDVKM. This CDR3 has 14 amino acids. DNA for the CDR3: TGTGCCAGCAGTTTATATGACTCAACCCTGGGACTGGATTTT. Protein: CASSLYDSTLGLDF.

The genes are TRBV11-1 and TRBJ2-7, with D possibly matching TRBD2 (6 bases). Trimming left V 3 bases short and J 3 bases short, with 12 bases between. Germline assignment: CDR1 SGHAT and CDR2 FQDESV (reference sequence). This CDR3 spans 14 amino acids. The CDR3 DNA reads TGTGCCAGCAGCTTCGGGAGAACCGGCTACGAGCAGTACTTC. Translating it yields CASSFGRTGYEQYF. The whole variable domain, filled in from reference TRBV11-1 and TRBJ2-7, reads EAEVAQSPRYKITEKSQAVAFWCDPISGHATLYWYRQILGQGPELLVQFQDESVVDDSQLPKDRFSAERLKGVDSTLKIQPAELGDSAMYLCASSFGRTGYEQYFGPGTRLTVT.

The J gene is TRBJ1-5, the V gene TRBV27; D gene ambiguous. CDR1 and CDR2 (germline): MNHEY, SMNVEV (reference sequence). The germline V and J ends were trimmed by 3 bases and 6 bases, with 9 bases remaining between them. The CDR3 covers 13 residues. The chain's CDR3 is CASSFRSSQPQHF. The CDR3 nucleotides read TGTGCCAGCAGTTTTCGGTCGAGTCAGCCCCAGCATTTT.

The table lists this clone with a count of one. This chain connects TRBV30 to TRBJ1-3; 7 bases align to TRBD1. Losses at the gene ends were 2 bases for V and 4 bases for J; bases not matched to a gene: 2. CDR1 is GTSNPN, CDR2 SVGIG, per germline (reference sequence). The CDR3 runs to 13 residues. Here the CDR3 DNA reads TGTGCCTGGAGTACAGGGGCCGGAAACACCATATATTTT. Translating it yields CAWSTGAGNTIYF.

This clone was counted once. CDR3 bases: TGTGCCAGCAGCTTCGGGACAGGGGTTTCACCCCTCCACTTT. Its protein product is CASSFGTGVSPLHF. The chain recombines TRBV7-4 with TRBJ1-6; TRBD1 aligns across 10 bases. There are 14 residues in the CDR3. The germline CDR1 and CDR2 sequences are SGHVT and SQSDAQ. After removal of 3 bases from V and 9 bases from J, the junction contained 2 bases not matched to a gene.

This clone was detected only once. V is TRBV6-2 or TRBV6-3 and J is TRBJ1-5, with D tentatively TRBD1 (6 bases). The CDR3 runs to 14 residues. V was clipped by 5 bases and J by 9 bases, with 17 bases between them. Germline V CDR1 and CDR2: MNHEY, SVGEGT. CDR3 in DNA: TGTGCCAGCAGTACCTCCAGGGGCCCCTTGCCCCAGCATTTT. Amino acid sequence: CASSTSRGPLPQHF.

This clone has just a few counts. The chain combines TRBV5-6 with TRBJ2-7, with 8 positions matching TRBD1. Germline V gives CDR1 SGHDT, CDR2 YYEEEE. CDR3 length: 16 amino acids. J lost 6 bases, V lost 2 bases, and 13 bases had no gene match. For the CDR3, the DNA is TGTGCCAGCAGCTTAGACAGGGGAGTTTTTATTGGCGAGCAGTACTTC. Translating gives CASSLDRGVFIGEQYF. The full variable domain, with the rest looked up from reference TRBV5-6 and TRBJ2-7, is DAGVTQSPTHLIKTRGQQVTLRCSPKSGHDTVSWYQQALGQGPQFIFQYYEEEERQRGNFPDRFSGHQFPNYSSELNVNALLLGDSALYLCASSLDRGVFIGEQYFGPGTRLTVT.

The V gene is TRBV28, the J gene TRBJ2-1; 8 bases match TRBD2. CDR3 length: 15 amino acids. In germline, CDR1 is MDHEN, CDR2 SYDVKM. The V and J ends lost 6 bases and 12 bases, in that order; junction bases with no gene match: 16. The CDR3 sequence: CASSFKRERTKGQFF. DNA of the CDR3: TGTGCCAGCAGCTTTAAGCGGGAGCGCACCAAAGGGCAGTTCTTC.

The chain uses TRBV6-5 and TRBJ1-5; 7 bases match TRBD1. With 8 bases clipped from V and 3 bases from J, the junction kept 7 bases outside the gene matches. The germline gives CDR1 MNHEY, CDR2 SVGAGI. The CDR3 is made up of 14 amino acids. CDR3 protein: CASGRTGSNQPQHF. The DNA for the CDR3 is TGTGCCAGCGGACGGACAGGTTCCAATCAGCCCCAGCATTTT.

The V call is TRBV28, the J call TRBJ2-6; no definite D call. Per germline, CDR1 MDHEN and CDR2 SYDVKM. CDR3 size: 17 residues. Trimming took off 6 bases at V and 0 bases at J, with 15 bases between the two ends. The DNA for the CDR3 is TGTGCCAGCAGCCCCCCCCAACCCGGCTCTGGGGCCAACGTCCTGACTTTC. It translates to CASSPPQPGSGANVLTF.

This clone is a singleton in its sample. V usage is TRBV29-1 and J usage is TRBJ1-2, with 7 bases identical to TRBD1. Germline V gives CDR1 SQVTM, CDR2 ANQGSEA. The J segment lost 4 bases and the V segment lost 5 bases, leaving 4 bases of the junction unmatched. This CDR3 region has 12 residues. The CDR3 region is CSVTGQTYGYTF. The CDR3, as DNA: TGCAGCGTTACGGGACAGACCTATGGCTACACCTTC.

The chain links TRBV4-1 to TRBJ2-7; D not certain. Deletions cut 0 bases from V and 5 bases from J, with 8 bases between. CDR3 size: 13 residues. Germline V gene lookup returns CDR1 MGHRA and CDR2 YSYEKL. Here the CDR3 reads CASSQDLVDEQYF. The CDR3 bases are TGCGCCAGCAGCCAAGATCTTGTCGACGAGCAGTACTTC.

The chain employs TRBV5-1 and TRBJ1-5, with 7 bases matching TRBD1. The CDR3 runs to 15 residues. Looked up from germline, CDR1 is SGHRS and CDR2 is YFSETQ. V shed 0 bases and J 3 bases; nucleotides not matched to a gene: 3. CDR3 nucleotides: TGCGCCAGCAGCTTGGCCGGACAGGTCAATCAGCCCCAGCATTTT. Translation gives CASSLAGQVNQPQHF.

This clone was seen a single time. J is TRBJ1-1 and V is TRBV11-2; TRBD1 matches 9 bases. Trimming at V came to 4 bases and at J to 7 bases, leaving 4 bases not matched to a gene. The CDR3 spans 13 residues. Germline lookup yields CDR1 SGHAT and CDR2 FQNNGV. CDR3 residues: CASSSGTGIEAFF. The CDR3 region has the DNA TGTGCCAGCAGCTCCGGGACAGGGATTGAAGCTTTCTTT. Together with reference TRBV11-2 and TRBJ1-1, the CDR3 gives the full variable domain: EAGVAQSPRYKIIEKRQSVAFWCNPISGHATLYWYQQILGQGPKLLIQFQNNGVVDDSQLPKDRFSAERLKGVDSTLKIQPAKLEDSAVYLCASSSGTGIEAFFGQGTRLTVV.

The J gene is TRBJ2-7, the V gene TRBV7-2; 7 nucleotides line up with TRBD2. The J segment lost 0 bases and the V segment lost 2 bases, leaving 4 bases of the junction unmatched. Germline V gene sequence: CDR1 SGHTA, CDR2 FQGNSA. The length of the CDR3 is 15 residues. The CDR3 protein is CASSLQRDSSYEQYF. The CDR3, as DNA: TGTGCCAGCAGCTTACAGCGGGATAGCTCCTACGAGCAGTACTTC.

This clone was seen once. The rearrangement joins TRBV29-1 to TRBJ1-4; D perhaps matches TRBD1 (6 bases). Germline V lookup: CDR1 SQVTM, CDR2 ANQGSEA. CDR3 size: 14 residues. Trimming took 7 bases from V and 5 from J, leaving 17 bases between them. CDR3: CSAIVTGSNEKLFF. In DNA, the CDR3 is TGCAGCGCAATCGTTACAGGGTCAAATGAAAAACTGTTTTTT.

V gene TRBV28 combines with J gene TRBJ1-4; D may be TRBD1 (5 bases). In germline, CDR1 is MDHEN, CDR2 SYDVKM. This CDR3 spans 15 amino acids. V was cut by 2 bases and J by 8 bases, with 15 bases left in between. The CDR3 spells CASSLMGGVAEKLFF. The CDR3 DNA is TGTGCCAGCAGTTTAATGGGGGGGGTAGCCGAAAAACTGTTTTTT.

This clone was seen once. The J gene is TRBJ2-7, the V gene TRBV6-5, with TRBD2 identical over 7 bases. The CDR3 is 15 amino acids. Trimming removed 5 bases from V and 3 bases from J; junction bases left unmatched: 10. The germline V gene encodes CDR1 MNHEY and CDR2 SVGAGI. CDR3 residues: CASSPSEGGSYEQYF. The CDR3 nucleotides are TGTGCCAGCAGTCCCTCCGAGGGCGGGAGCTACGAGCAGTACTTC.

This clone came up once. CDR3 sequence reads: CASSYRQGAGTDTQYF. CDR3 in DNA: TGTGCCAGCAGTTACCGACAGGGGGCTGGCACAGATACGCAGTATTTT. The J gene is TRBJ2-3, the V gene TRBV6-6; 10 nucleotides match TRBD1. Germline V lookup: CDR1 MNHNY, CDR2 SVGAGI (reference sequence). The CDR3 loop spans 16 amino acids. Trimming took 2 bases from V and 1 from J; bases not matched to a gene: 3.

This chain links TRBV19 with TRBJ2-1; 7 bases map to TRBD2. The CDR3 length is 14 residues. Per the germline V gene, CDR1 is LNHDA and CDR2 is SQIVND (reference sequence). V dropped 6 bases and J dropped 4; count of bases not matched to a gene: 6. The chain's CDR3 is CASSRRDYYNEQFF. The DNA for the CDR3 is TGTGCCAGTAGCCGCCGGGACTATTACAATGAGCAGTTCTTC.

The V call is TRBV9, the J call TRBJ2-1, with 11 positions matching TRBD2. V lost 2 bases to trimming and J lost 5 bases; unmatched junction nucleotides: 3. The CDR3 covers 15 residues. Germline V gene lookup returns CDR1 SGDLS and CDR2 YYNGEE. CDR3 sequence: CASSVLAGGDNEQFF. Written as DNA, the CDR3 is TGTGCCAGCAGCGTGTTAGCGGGAGGGGACAATGAGCAGTTCTTC.

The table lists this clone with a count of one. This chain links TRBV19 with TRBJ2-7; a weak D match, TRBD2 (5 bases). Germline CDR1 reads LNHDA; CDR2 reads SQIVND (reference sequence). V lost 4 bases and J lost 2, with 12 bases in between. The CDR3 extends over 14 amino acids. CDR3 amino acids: CASSTGYRTYEQYF. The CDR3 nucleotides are TGTGCCAGTAGTACGGGGTATCGTACCTACGAGCAGTACTTC.

The CDR3 reads CASSDQAGGSTDTQYF. The CDR3 coding sequence is TGTGCCAGCAGTGACCAGGCGGGGGGTAGCACAGATACGCAGTATTTT. V usage is TRBV6-4 and J usage is TRBJ2-3; 8 nucleotides match TRBD2. With 2 bases clipped from V and 0 bases from J, the junction kept 4 bases outside the gene matches. Germline CDR1 MRHNA, CDR2 SNTAGT. The CDR3 spans 16 residues.

The CDR3 nucleotides read TGTGCCAGCATCCTCAGGGGTGGAGGGAACACTGAAGCTTTCTTT. This translates into CASILRGGGNTEAFF. The chain couples TRBV6-5 to TRBJ1-1, with D possibly being TRBD1 (6 bases). V dropped 7 bases and J dropped 1 base, with 16 bases sitting between them. CDR3 size: 15 residues. Germline V gene lookup returns CDR1 MNHEY and CDR2 SVGAGI.

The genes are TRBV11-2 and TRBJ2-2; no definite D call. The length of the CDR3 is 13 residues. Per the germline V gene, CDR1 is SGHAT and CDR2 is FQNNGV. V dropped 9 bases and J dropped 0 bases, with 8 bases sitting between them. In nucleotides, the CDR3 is TGTGCCAGTCCGACACCGAACACCGGGGAGCTGTTTTTT. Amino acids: CASPTPNTGELFF.

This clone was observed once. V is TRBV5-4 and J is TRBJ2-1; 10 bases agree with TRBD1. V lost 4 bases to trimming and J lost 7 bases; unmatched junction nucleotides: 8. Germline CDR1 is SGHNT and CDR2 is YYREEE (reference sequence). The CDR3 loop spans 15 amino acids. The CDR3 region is CASSPSGQGRNEQFF. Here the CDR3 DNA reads TGTGCCAGCAGCCCTTCGGGACAGGGGAGGAATGAGCAGTTCTTC.

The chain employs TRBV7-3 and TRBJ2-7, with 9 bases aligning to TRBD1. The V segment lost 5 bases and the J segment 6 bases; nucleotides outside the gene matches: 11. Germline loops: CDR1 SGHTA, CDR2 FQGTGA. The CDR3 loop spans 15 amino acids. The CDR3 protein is CASSPSSRTGVEQYF. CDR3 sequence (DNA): TGTGCCAGCAGCCCCTCTTCCCGGACAGGGGTCGAGCAGTACTTC.

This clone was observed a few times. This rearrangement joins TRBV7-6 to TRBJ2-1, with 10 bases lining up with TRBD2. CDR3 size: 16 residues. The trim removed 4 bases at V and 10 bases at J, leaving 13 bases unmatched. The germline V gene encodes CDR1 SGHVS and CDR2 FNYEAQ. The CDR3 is CASSSPASGGAWEQFF. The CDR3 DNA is TGTGCCAGCAGCTCCCCCGCCAGCGGGGGGGCCTGGGAGCAGTTCTTC.

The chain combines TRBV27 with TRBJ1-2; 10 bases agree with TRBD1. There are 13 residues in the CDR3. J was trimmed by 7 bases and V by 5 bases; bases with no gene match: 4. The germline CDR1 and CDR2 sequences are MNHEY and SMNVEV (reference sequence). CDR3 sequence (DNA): TGTGCCAGCAGTCCTTGGGACAGGGGTGGCTACACCTTC. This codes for CASSPWDRGGYTF.

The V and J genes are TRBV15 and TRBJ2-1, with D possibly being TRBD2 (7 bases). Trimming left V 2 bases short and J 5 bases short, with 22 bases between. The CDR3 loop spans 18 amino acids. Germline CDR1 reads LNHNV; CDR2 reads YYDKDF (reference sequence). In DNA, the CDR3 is TGTGCCACCAGCAGACAAGGGGGGGGGAGCGGTTCGGACAATGAGCAGTTCTTC. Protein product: CATSRQGGGSGSDNEQFF.